Each of the 14 T cell receptor beta chains below was sequenced from the same sample in a study of OX40 agonist ivuxolimab in advanced cancers. Some clones are missing from TCRdb's copy, which holds only in-frame ones; the method was immunoSEQ multiplex PCR. The sample lists around 67,000 clones, around 81% seen once, with approximately 8% in the top ten. The sample was CD4+ or CD8+ T cells sorted from blood, taken in a trial of the OX40 agonist ivuxolimab. These receptors originate from an adult with an advanced solid tumor such as melanoma, head and neck, liver or kidney cancer.

This rearrangement joins TRBV21-1 to TRBJ1-2; the table's D gene call, TRBD1, was not cross checked with the DNA. TRBV21-1 is described as a pseudogene. This CDR3 has 17 amino acids. The CDR3 region has the DNA TGTGCCAGCAGCAAACGCGAGACAGGGGGCTTACCCTATGGCTACACCTTC. This codes for CASSKRETGGLPYGYTF.

The chain recombines TRBV5-6 with TRBJ1-1, with unresolved D. This CDR3 is 13 amino acids long. Trimming pared 3 bases from V and 9 bases from J, leaving 15 bases between. Germline V gives CDR1 SGHDT, CDR2 YYEEEE. CDR3 nucleotide sequence: TGTGCCAGCAGCTCGCGCGGAGGGTTGCAAGCTTTCTTT. Its protein product is CASSSRGGLQAFF.

The V gene is TRBV7-9, the J gene TRBJ2-1; 7 positions agree with TRBD2. CDR1 SEHNR and CDR2 FQNEAQ come from the germline V gene (reference sequence). There are 12 residues in the CDR3. Trimming removed 4 bases from V and 10 bases from J; junction bases left unmatched: 4. CDR3 sequence reads: CASSWGGVEQFF. In nucleotides, the CDR3 is TGTGCCAGCAGCTGGGGGGGTGTAGAGCAGTTCTTC.

V is TRBV7-2 and J is TRBJ1-1; weak D call: TRBD1 (5 bases). The CDR3 totals 16 residues. Germline CDR1 is SGHTA and CDR2 is FQGNSA. V was trimmed by 3 bases and J by 2 bases, leaving 16 bases between them. The CDR3 loop reads CASSFSLIRGNTEAFF. CDR3 sequence (DNA): TGTGCCAGCAGCTTCTCGTTGATACGGGGCAACACTGAAGCTTTCTTT.

V usage is TRBV9 and J usage is TRBJ1-1, with D perhaps TRBD1 (6 bases). In germline, CDR1 is SGDLS, CDR2 YYNGEE. Trimming removed 4 bases from V and 3 bases from J, with 19 bases in between. This CDR3 region has 16 residues. The chain's CDR3 is CASSPRGAAEDTEAFF. The CDR3 DNA sequence: TGTGCCAGCAGCCCCCGGGGGGCAGCCGAGGACACTGAAGCTTTCTTT.

The chain links TRBV5-1 to TRBJ1-4, with D tentatively TRBD1 (5 bases). The V end lost 7 bases, the J end lost 5 bases, and 12 bases lay between the germline ends. Germline CDR1 reads SGHRS; CDR2 reads YFSETQ. The CDR3 has 13 amino acids. CDR3 in amino acids: CASRTFLNEKLFF. CDR3 DNA sequence: TGCGCCAGCCGGACATTTTTAAATGAAAAACTGTTTTTT.

V is TRBV4-3 and J is TRBJ2-7, with 10 positions matching TRBD2. CDR3 length equals 15 residues. The V and J ends lost 4 bases and 4 bases, in that order; junction bases with no gene match: 7. Per the germline V gene, CDR1 is LGHNA and CDR2 is YSLEER. The CDR3 spells CASSPGLAVPYEQYF. In DNA, the CDR3 is TGCGCCAGCAGCCCCGGACTAGCGGTCCCTTACGAGCAGTACTTC.

The chain links TRBV7-2 to TRBJ1-4; 7 bases are a match to TRBD1. The CDR3 sequence is 16 residues long. J was trimmed by 8 bases and V by 1 base; bases with no gene match: 10. Germline CDR1 reads SGHTA; CDR2 reads FQGNSA. This chain's CDR3 is CASSLGGAGTDEKLFF. CDR3 coding DNA: TGTGCCAGCAGCTTAGGAGGGGCCGGGACAGACGAAAAACTGTTTTTT. Filled out from reference TRBV7-2 and TRBJ1-4, the complete variable domain reads GAGVSQSPSNKVTEKGKDVELRCDPISGHTALYWYRQSLGQGLEFLIYFQGNSAPDKSGLPSDRFSAERTGGSVSTLTIQRTQQEDSAVYLCASSLGGAGTDEKLFFGSGTQLSVL.

This chain joins TRBV2 and TRBJ2-7; D is undetermined. Looked up from germline, CDR1 is SNHLY and CDR2 is FYNNEI. The CDR3 is made up of 14 amino acids. The V end lost 6 bases, the J end lost 1 base, and 13 bases lay between the germline ends. For the CDR3, the DNA is TGTGCCAGCAGCAATCACGGTGGTTCCTACGAGCAGTACTTC. Protein sequence: CASSNHGGSYEQYF.

The CDR3 nucleotides are TGTGCCAGCAGGCGGGACACATCTTACGGAAACATTCAGTACTTC. Translating gives CASRRDTSYGNIQYF. The V gene is TRBV6-1, the J gene TRBJ2-4; tentatively, D is TRBD1 or TRBD2 (6 bases each). This CDR3 region has 15 residues. Looked up from germline, CDR1 is MNHNS and CDR2 is SASEGT. Between the trimmed V and J ends, which lost 6 bases and 6 bases, there was a span of 18 bases.

This chain uses TRBV28 with TRBJ2-5; D is possibly TRBD1 (6 bases). The CDR3 runs to 14 residues. Trimming took 6 bases from V and 5 from J, leaving 16 bases between them. CDR1 is MDHEN, CDR2 SYDVKM, per germline. The DNA of the CDR3 is TGTGCCAGCAGACAGGGACATCCTGGGGAGACCCAGTACTTC. Translation: CASRQGHPGETQYF.

This clone was observed a single time. The genes are TRBV15 and TRBJ1-2; D is perhaps TRBD1 (5 bases). The CDR3 runs to 14 residues. Trimming took 1 base from V and 2 from J, leaving 8 bases between them. From germline, CDR1 is LNHNV and CDR2 YYDKDF (reference sequence). Here the CDR3 reads CATSRGDLNYGYTF. The DNA for the CDR3 is TGTGCCACCAGCAGAGGGGACCTCAACTATGGCTACACCTTC. The full variable domain, its missing parts supplied by reference TRBV15 and TRBJ1-2, is DAMVIQNPRYQVTQFGKPVTLSCSQTLNHNVMYWYQQKSSQAPKLLFHYYDKDFNNEADTPDNFQSRRPNTSFCFLDIRSPGLGDTAMYLCATSRGDLNYGYTFGSGTRLTVV.

On this clone: Since a much larger clone is just one base distant, this may be a read error. V gene TRBV6-5 combines with J gene TRBJ1-1; D is unclear. The CDR3 covers 10 residues. Trimming shortened V by 6 bases and J by 4 bases, and 3 bases separated the two germline ends. Per germline, CDR1 MNHEY and CDR2 SVGAGI. The chain's CDR3 is CASRFTEAFF. As DNA, the CDR3 is TGTGCCAGCAGGTTCACTGAAGCTTTCTTT.

This chain uses TRBV11-1 with TRBJ2-5; TRBD1 agrees at 7 bases. The V gene end was trimmed by 6 bases and the J gene end by 2 bases; junction bases not matched to a gene: 3. Germline CDR1 and CDR2: SGHAT and FQDESV (reference sequence). This CDR3 has 13 residues. The CDR3 sequence: CASSRGQQETQYF. The CDR3, as DNA: TGTGCCAGCAGTCGGGGACAGCAAGAGACCCAGTACTTC.